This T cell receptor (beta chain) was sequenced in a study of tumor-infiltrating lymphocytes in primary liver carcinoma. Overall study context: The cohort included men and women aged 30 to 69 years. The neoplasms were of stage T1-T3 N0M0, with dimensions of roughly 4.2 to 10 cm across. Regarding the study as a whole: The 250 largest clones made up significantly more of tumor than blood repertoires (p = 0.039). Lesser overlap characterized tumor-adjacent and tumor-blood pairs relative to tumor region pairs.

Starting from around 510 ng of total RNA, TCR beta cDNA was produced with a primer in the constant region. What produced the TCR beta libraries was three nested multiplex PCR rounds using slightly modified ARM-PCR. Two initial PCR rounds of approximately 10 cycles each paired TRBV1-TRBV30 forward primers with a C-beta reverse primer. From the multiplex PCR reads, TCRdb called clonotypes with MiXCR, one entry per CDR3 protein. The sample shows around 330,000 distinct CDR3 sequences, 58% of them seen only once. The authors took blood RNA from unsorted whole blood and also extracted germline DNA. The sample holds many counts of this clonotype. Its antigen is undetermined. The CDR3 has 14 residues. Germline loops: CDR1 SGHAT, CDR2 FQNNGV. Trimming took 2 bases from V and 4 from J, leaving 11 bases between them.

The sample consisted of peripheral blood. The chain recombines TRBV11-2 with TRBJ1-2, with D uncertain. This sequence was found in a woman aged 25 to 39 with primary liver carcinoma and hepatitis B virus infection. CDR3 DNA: TGTGCCAGCAGCTTACTTGGCGCGTCCTATGGCTACACCTTC. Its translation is CASSLLGASYGYTF.